This T cell receptor beta chain was recovered during a study of T-cell reconstitution after alpha-beta-depleted transplantation in children. Unique molecular identifiers were used to barcode this TCRbeta library. One entry per CDR3 protein, called by TCRdb with MiXCR from the PCR reads. The sample holds about 180,000 distinct CDR3 sequences, around 10% seen once. The V gene lost 7 bases and the J gene lost 4 bases, with 16 bases spanning the gap. The CDR3 extends over 14 amino acids. Germline V gene sequence: CDR1 SEHNR, CDR2 FQNEAQ (reference sequence). This clonotype was seen ten or more times. The sequences come from PBMCs, collected before TCRalphabeta/CD19-depleted stem cell transplant. The sequence was obtained from a boy aged 2 to 10 with acute myeloid leukemia, due to receive a stem cell transplant. The rearrangement joins TRBV7-9 to TRBJ1-2, with D perhaps matching TRBD1 (5 bases). As DNA, the CDR3 is TGTGCCAGCACCAACGACCGGGGCTTCTATGGCTACACCTTC. It specifies CASTNDRGFYGYTF.